Listed below are T cell receptor beta chains from one sample, sequenced in a study of human T cells and chemical hapten exposure. TCRdb re-called the RACE reads through MiXCR, storing one row per CDR3 protein. Of tens of thousands of distinct CDR3 sequences listed, roughly 15% are singletons. Material: whole blood, obtained in connection with sensitization to the hapten diphenylcyclopropenone (DPC). The receptors were gathered from a woman aged 45-60 years with alopecia areata. Some clones in this sample may be carry-over from other donors' samples. Both conserved end residues are trimmed from each CDR3. The order of the fields is CDR3 protein, J gene, V gene, CDR3 length, clone size. The size field is filled for only some rows; it gives once, few, many or a size class.

cdr3_aa: SVGTGLDNQPQH
j_call: TRBJ1-5
v_call: TRBV29-1
cdr3_length: 12
clone_size: .

cdr3_aa: ASSLFGGTDTQY
j_call: TRBJ2-3
v_call: TRBV7-6
cdr3_length: 12
clone_size: few

cdr3_aa: ASSPPGTTNEKLF
j_call: TRBJ1-4
v_call: TRBV18
cdr3_length: 13
clone_size: .

cdr3_aa: ASSYTPQGKTEAF
j_call: TRBJ1-1
v_call: TRBV6-5
cdr3_length: 13
clone_size: .

cdr3_aa: SARDNRGISTDTQY
j_call: TRBJ2-3
v_call: TRBV20-1
cdr3_length: 14
clone_size: .

cdr3_aa: ASSAGRSGDTQY
j_call: TRBJ2-3
v_call: TRBV5-1
cdr3_length: 12
clone_size: .

cdr3_aa: DSSYYGRQETQY
j_call: TRBJ2-5
v_call: TRBV6-2/TRBV6-3
cdr3_length: 12
clone_size: .

cdr3_aa: SARDGSSGNTIY
j_call: TRBJ1-3
v_call: TRBV20-1
cdr3_length: 12
clone_size: .

cdr3_aa: ASSTGLAGARNEQF
j_call: TRBJ2-1
v_call: TRBV7-2
cdr3_length: 14
clone_size: few

cdr3_aa: SVGPRLGIEQY
j_call: TRBJ2-7
v_call: TRBV29-1
cdr3_length: 11
clone_size: few

cdr3_aa: ASLRGGKLF
j_call: TRBJ1-4
v_call: TRBV6-1
cdr3_length: 9
clone_size: few

cdr3_aa: ASSSVAPGNTIY
j_call: TRBJ1-3
v_call: TRBV12-3/TRBV12-4
cdr3_length: 12
clone_size: few

cdr3_aa: ASSPPGYNEQF
j_call: TRBJ2-1
v_call: TRBV7-7
cdr3_length: 11
clone_size: many

cdr3_aa: ASSLGSPDTQY
j_call: TRBJ2-3
v_call: TRBV7-2
cdr3_length: 11
clone_size: .

cdr3_aa: ASSLTRNPYNEQF
j_call: TRBJ2-1
v_call: TRBV27
cdr3_length: 13
clone_size: few

cdr3_aa: SAWDEHSGNTIY
j_call: TRBJ1-3
v_call: TRBV20-1
cdr3_length: 12
clone_size: many

cdr3_aa: ASSLDGDGGYT
j_call: TRBJ1-2
v_call: TRBV11-2
cdr3_length: 11
clone_size: .

cdr3_aa: SVGGGQETQY
j_call: TRBJ2-5
v_call: TRBV29-1
cdr3_length: 10
clone_size: .

cdr3_aa: ASRRNTVGRVNSYNEQF
j_call: TRBJ2-1
v_call: TRBV12-2
cdr3_length: 17
clone_size: .

cdr3_aa: ASSMHGGTNFEQY
j_call: TRBJ2-7
v_call: TRBV19
cdr3_length: 13
clone_size: few

cdr3_aa: ASSPLGLAGVREQF
j_call: TRBJ2-1
v_call: TRBV6-2/TRBV6-3
cdr3_length: 14
clone_size: .

cdr3_aa: ASSLVDTQY
j_call: TRBJ2-3
v_call: TRBV11-2
cdr3_length: 9
clone_size: many

cdr3_aa: ASTTTGGQVGDEAF
j_call: TRBJ1-1
v_call: TRBV27
cdr3_length: 14
clone_size: few

cdr3_aa: ASSRERYEQY
j_call: TRBJ2-7
v_call: TRBV7-9
cdr3_length: 10
clone_size: .

cdr3_aa: ASSLQGSRGEKLF
j_call: TRBJ1-4
v_call: TRBV7-9
cdr3_length: 13
clone_size: many

cdr3_aa: ASSYGNIADYYEQY
j_call: TRBJ2-7
v_call: TRBV6-2/TRBV6-3
cdr3_length: 14
clone_size: .

cdr3_aa: ASSPHETQY
j_call: TRBJ2-5
v_call: TRBV11-2
cdr3_length: 9
clone_size: .

cdr3_aa: ASSLGTGYKKLF
j_call: TRBJ1-4
v_call: TRBV27
cdr3_length: 12
clone_size: few

cdr3_aa: SARDPQTGHSETQY
j_call: TRBJ2-5
v_call: TRBV20-1
cdr3_length: 14
clone_size: .

cdr3_aa: ASSLGLSDTQY
j_call: TRBJ2-3
v_call: TRBV7-2
cdr3_length: 11
clone_size: few

cdr3_aa: ASSPRGTDTQY
j_call: TRBJ2-3
v_call: TRBV18
cdr3_length: 11
clone_size: few